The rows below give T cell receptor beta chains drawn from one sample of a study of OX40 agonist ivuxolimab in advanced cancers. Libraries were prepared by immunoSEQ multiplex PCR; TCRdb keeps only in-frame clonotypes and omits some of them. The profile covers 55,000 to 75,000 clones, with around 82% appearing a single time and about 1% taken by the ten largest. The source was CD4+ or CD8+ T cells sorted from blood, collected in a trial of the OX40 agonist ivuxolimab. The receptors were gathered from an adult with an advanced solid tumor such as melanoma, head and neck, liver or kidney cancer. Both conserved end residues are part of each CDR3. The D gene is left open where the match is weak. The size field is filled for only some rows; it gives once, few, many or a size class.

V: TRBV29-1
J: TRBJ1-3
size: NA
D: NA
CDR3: CSVQGAGDRPGNTIYF
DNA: TGCAGCGTCCAAGGGGCAGGGGATAGGCCTGGAAACACCATATATTTT

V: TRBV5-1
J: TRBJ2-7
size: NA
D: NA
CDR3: CASSRDSSSYEQYF
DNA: TGCGCCAGCAGCCGTGACTCTAGCTCCTACGAGCAGTACTTC

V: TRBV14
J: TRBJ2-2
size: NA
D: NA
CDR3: CASSQDFGRAGELFF
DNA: TGTGCCAGCAGCCAAGATTTCGGTAGGGCCGGGGAGCTGTTTTTT

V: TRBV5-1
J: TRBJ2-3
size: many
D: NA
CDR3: CASSLVGHLTDTQYF
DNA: TGCGCCAGCAGCTTAGTGGGGCATCTCACAGATACGCAGTATTTT

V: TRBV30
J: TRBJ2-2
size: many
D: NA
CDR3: CAWSVIWSTGELFF
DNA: TGTGCCTGGAGTGTAATATGGAGCACCGGGGAGCTGTTTTTT

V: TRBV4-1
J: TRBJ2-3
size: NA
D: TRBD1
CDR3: CASSQVGRGRGDTQYF
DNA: TGCGCCAGCAGCCAAGTTGGTAGGGGGCGAGGAGATACGCAGTATTTT

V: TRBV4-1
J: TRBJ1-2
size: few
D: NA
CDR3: CASSTRTDFRSYGYTF
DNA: TGCGCCAGCAGCACCCGGACAGACTTTAGGTCCTATGGCTACACCTTC

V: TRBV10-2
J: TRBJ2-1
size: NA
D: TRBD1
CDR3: CATRGRTGGNEQFF
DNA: TGCGCCACCAGGGGTAGGACAGGGGGTAATGAGCAGTTCTTC

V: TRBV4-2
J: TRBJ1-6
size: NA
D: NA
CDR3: CASSPQGSNSPLHF
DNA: TGTGCCAGCAGCCCGCAGGGTTCCAATTCACCCCTCCACTTT

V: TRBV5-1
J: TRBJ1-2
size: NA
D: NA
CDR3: CASSLVGQGDGYTF
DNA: TGCGCCAGCAGCTTGGTTGGGCAGGGCGATGGCTACACCTTC

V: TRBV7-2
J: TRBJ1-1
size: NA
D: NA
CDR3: CASSLETKGTEAFF
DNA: TGTGCCAGCAGCTTAGAAACAAAGGGCACCGAAGCTTTCTTT

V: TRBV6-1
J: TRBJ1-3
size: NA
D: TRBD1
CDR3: CASNEQGAGNTIYF
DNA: TGTGCCAGCAACGAACAGGGGGCTGGAAACACCATATATTTT

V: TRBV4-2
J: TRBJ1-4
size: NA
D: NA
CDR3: CASSQDIKSGNEKLFF
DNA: TGTGCCAGCAGCCAAGATATCAAAAGTGGGAACGAAAAACTGTTTTTT

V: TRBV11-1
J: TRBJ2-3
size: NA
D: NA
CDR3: CASSLAAGPTDTQYF
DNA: TGTGCCAGCAGCTTAGCGGCGGGCCCCACAGATACGCAGTATTTT

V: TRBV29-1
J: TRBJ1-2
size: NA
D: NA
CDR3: CSVYGIDGYTF
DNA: TGCAGCGTTTACGGGATTGATGGCTACACCTTC

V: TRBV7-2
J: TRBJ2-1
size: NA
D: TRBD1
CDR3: CASSLASTGTGYNEQFF
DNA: TGTGCCAGCAGCTTAGCCAGCACCGGGACAGGCTACAATGAGCAGTTCTTC